The 2 T cell receptor beta chains below were found in one sample sequenced in a study of blood T cell repertoires in COVID-19. Some clones are missing from TCRdb's copy, which holds only in-frame ones; the method was immunoSEQ multiplex PCR. The top ten hold around 10% of the sample, which has approximately 19,000 clones, about nine tenths seen once. The sequencing input was peripheral blood. These receptors were taken from a human donor in a cohort sampled during active COVID-19.

The genes are TRBV18 and TRBJ1-1; possibly TRBD1 for D (5 bases). The CDR3 length is 17 residues. Trimming took off 2 bases at V and 0 bases at J, with 16 bases between the two ends. In germline, CDR1 is KGHSH, CDR2 LQKENI. The CDR3 protein is CASSPGGAGRVNTEAFF. For the CDR3, the DNA is TGTGCCAGCTCACCAGGAGGAGCGGGGCGGGTGAACACTGAAGCTTTCTTT.

The chain combines TRBV5-1 with TRBJ2-5, with 7 bases fitting TRBD1. The CDR3 has 15 residues. CDR1 is SGHRS and CDR2 is YFSETQ in the germline V gene. The V segment lost 5 bases and the J segment 5 bases; nucleotides outside the gene matches: 12. CDR3 protein: CASRVGGAVGETQYF. CDR3 bases: TGCGCCAGCAGAGTAGGGGGCGCAGTGGGTGAGACCCAGTACTTC.